A selection of T cell receptor beta chains follows, all from one sample in a study of T cell responses to AZD1222 COVID-19 vaccine. The table came from immunoSEQ multiplex PCR; TCRdb's copy has only in-frame clones and leaves some out. This table has about 60,000 clones, approximately 85% appearing once. Sequenced material: peripheral blood, taken on day 0 of AZD1222 vaccination. The receptors here all came from an adult in good health. Each CDR3 is given with its conserved first and last residue. D genes are given only for firm matches. Size values are once, few and many counts, or a class for expanded clones, and some rows have none.

V gene	clone size	D gene	J gene	CDR3 protein	CDR3 DNA
TRBV6-2/TRBV6-3	-	TRBD1	TRBJ1-2	CASSYPLPGGEAYGYTF	TGTGCCAGCAGTTACCCTCTCCCAGGGGGCGAGGCGTATGGCTACACCTTC
TRBV7-6	-	TRBD1	TRBJ1-4	CASSIGTGGGEKLFF	TGTGCCAGCAGCATTGGGACAGGGGGCGGTGAAAAACTGTTTTTT
TRBV10-2	-	TRBD2	TRBJ2-7	CASSESLQIGRAGREQYF	TGCGCCAGCAGTGAGTCTCTTCAAATCGGGAGGGCAGGGCGCGAGCAGTACTTC
TRBV14	-	TRBD2	TRBJ2-3	CASSPGLATTDTQYF	TGTGCCAGCAGTCCGGGACTAGCGACCACAGATACGCAGTATTTT
TRBV6-5	-	-	TRBJ1-2	CASIPTGTYGYTF	TGTGCCAGCATACCGACAGGAACCTATGGCTACACCTTC
TRBV9	-	-	TRBJ2-2	CASSVLIGAGELFF	TGTGCCAGCAGCGTCTTAATAGGGGCCGGGGAGCTGTTTTTT
TRBV5-1	-	TRBD1	TRBJ1-1	CASSSAPQGAHTEAFF	TGCGCCAGCAGCTCGGCGCCACAGGGGGCTCACACTGAAGCTTTCTTT
TRBV29-1	-	-	TRBJ1-1	CSVETPGKMNTEAFF	TGCAGCGTTGAAACCCCAGGGAAGATGAACACTGAAGCTTTCTTT
TRBV25-1	once	TRBD2	TRBJ2-5	CASSVGRVGGQETQYF	TGTGCCAGCAGTGTGGGTCGTGTCGGGGGGCAAGAGACCCAGTACTTC
TRBV14	-	-	TRBJ1-2	CASSQDRVGGYTF	TGTGCCAGCAGCCAAGACCGCGTTGGAGGCTACACCTTC
TRBV28	-	TRBD1	TRBJ1-6	CASSSRQGRNSPLHF	TGTGCCAGCAGTTCCCGACAGGGACGGAATTCACCCCTCCACTTT
TRBV7-3	-	-	TRBJ2-5	CASSPMVQETQYF	TGTGCCAGCAGCCCTATGGTGCAAGAGACCCAGTACTTC
TRBV30	-	TRBD1	TRBJ2-7	CAWDRVSYEQYF	TGTGCCTGGGACAGGGTCTCCTACGAGCAGTACTTC
TRBV28	few	TRBD2	TRBJ2-3	CASSLRPLAGAVSQYF	TGTGCCAGCAGTTTAAGGCCCTTAGCGGGGGCGGTTTCGCAGTATTTT
TRBV10-3	-	-	TRBJ2-1	CAISELADILNEQFF	TGTGCCATCAGTGAGCTGGCAGACATCCTCAATGAGCAGTTCTTC